This T cell receptor (beta chain) was obtained from a study of T-cell reconstitution after alpha-beta-depleted transplantation in children. Unique molecular identifiers were used in preparing the TCRbeta library. TCRdb ran MiXCR on the PCR reads and lists one entry per CDR3 protein. This sample carries 600,000 to 700,000 distinct CDR3 sequences, over 15% of them seen once, and the ten largest clones take 1.1%. The sample in question was PBMCs from the stem cell graft donor, obtained from the stem cell graft. The source is a human donor who donated a stem cell graft to a child with acute myeloid leukemia.

CDR3 loop: CASSLDGTAISGANVLTF. CDR3 nucleotide sequence: TGTGCCAGCAGTTTAGATGGGACAGCCATCTCTGGGGCCAACGTCCTGACTTTC. This chain uses TRBV28 with TRBJ2-6; the match to TRBD1 covers 7 bases. V shed 2 bases, J shed 0 bases, and the junction held 7 bases outside the gene matches. Germline V gene sequence: CDR1 MDHEN, CDR2 SYDVKM. This CDR3 is 18 amino acids long.